The 7 T cell receptor beta chains below all came from one sample that was sequenced in a study of spatial heterogeneity in lung cancer. One entry per CDR3 protein results from TCRdb running MiXCR on the 5' RACE reads. The sample includes almost 75,000 distinct CDR3 sequences, 13% of them seen just once. Indicated time point: sample taken at primary tumor resection. The authors sequenced whole RNA from tumor, nontumor lung or frozen PBMC without sorting. This material consisted of PBMCs, taken at surgery. All receptors derive from a male donor with early-stage non-small cell lung cancer.

This chain joins TRBV24-1 and TRBJ2-3; a possible D gene is TRBD1 (7 bases). Germline CDR1 is KGHDR and CDR2 is SFDVKD. The germline V and J ends were trimmed by 3 bases and 0 bases, with 9 bases remaining between them. The CDR3 spans 15 residues. Written as DNA, the CDR3 is TGTGCCACCAGTGATGCGGGACAGAGCACAGATACGCAGTATTTT. Translation gives CATSDAGQSTDTQYF.

This clonotype was detected only a few times. A read error may produce the germline difference seen at one junction end. The chain has TRBV29-1 and TRBJ2-5; D gene uncertain. This CDR3 spans 9 amino acids. Germline V gives CDR1 SQVTM, CDR2 ANQGSEA. The chain's CDR3 is CSVQETQYF. The DNA for the CDR3 is TGCAGCGTTCAAGAGACCCAGTACTTC.

This clonotype has at least ten counts. This chain joins TRBV2 and TRBJ1-1; perhaps TRBD1 as D (6 bases). Germline V gives CDR1 SNHLY, CDR2 FYNNEI. There are 12 residues in the CDR3. V was clipped by 3 bases and J by 7 bases, with 9 bases between them. DNA of the CDR3: TGTGCCAGCAGTGAGGACAGATTTGAAGCTTTCTTT. Protein product: CASSEDRFEAFF.

This clonotype was seen a few times. The genes are TRBV28 and TRBJ1-2, with 9 nucleotides matching TRBD1. V shed 5 bases, J shed 5 bases, and the junction held 6 bases outside the gene matches. The germline gives CDR1 MDHEN, CDR2 SYDVKM. This CDR3 has 14 residues. CDR3 nucleotides: TGTGCCAGCAGTCGGGGACAGGGTTTATATGGCTACACCTTC. Translating it yields CASSRGQGLYGYTF.

The V and J genes are TRBV5-4 and TRBJ2-3; D remains ambiguous. CDR3 length equals 14 residues. Deletions cut 4 bases from V and 5 bases from J, with 14 bases between. The germline V gene has CDR1 SGHNT and CDR2 YYREEE (reference sequence). In nucleotides, the CDR3 is TGTGCCAGCAGCCGTGGGCTTGCCGGAGATACGCAGTATTTT. This translates into CASSRGLAGDTQYF.

This clonotype came up many times. V usage is TRBV7-2 and J usage is TRBJ2-7; 7 bases are a match to TRBD1. Germline values: CDR1 SGHTA, CDR2 FQGNSA. Unmatched junction bases numbered 3, after V lost 2 bases and J lost 2 bases. The length of the CDR3 is 14 residues. The CDR3 sequence: CASSLQGTAYEQYF. The CDR3 nucleotides are TGTGCCAGCAGCTTACAGGGGACAGCCTACGAGCAGTACTTC.

V gene TRBV7-6 combines with J gene TRBJ1-2, with 7 nucleotides matching TRBD1. V trimming: 5 bases; J trimming: 2 bases; junction bases outside the gene matches: 8. This CDR3 has 15 amino acids. The germline gives CDR1 SGHVS, CDR2 FNYEAQ. In DNA, the CDR3 is TGTGCCAGCAGCCTAGGGGGACAGTCAAACTATGGCTACACCTTC. The encoded protein is CASSLGGQSNYGYTF.